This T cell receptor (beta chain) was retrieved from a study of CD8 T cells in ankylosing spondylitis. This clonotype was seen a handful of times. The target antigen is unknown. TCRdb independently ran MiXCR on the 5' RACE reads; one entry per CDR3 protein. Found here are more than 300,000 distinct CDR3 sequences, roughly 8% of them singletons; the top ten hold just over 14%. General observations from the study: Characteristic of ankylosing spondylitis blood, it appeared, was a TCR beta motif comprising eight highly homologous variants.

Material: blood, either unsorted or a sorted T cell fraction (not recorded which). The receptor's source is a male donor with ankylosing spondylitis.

The CDR3 is CASSLGDRTGPGANVLTF. CDR3 DNA: TGTGCCAGCAGCTTAGGGGACAGGACAGGGCCCGGGGCCAACGTCCTGACTTTC. This sequence joins TRBV11-1 and TRBJ2-6, with 8 nucleotides matching TRBD1. Germline CDR1 SGHAT, CDR2 FQDESV (reference sequence). The CDR3 covers 18 residues. V trimming: 1 base; J trimming: 4 bases; junction bases outside the gene matches: 9. Drawing the rest from reference TRBV11-1 and TRBJ2-6, the complete variable domain is EAEVAQSPRYKITEKSQAVAFWCDPISGHATLYWYRQILGQGPELLVQFQDESVVDDSQLPKDRFSAERLKGVDSTLKIQPAELGDSAMYLCASSLGDRTGPGANVLTFGAGSRLTVL.